This is a list of T cell receptor beta chains from one sample in a study of cytomegalovirus exposure and HLA in healthy donors. Measured with immunoSEQ multiplex PCR; TCRdb has only the in-frame clones, and not every one. The table records fewer than 200,000 clones, more than 80% of them present only once. The material sequenced was PBMCs. The origin of the receptors is a boy younger than 18 in good health and CMV-seronegative. Both conserved end residues are part of each CDR3. The D gene is left open where the match is weak. The size entry is marked missing in some rows and otherwise reads once, few, many or a size class.

d_gene: TRBD1; j_gene: TRBJ2-7; v_gene: TRBV29-1; abundance: -; CDR3nt: TGCAGCGTTGAAGGTGCCTTAGGGACAGGGTCTGGCGAGCAGTACTTC; CDR3aa: CSVEGALGTGSGEQYF
d_gene: -; j_gene: TRBJ1-1; v_gene: TRBV28; abundance: few; CDR3nt: TGTGCCAGCAGCGAGGAATTCCCTGAAGCTTTCTTT; CDR3aa: CASSEEFPEAFF
d_gene: TRBD2; j_gene: TRBJ2-1; v_gene: TRBV5-4; abundance: -; CDR3nt: TGTGCCAGCAGCCCCCGGGTAGCGGGAGTGTATCGGCTGTTCTTC; CDR3aa: CASSPRVAGVYRLFF
d_gene: -; j_gene: TRBJ2-2; v_gene: TRBV14; abundance: -; CDR3nt: TGTGCCAGCAGCCAAGATTATTTTCCAGGGGACACCGGGGAGCTGTTTTTT; CDR3aa: CASSQDYFPGDTGELFF
d_gene: TRBD1; j_gene: TRBJ1-5; v_gene: TRBV19; abundance: -; CDR3nt: TGTGCCAGTAGCAATGACAGGGATCAGCCCCAGCATTTT; CDR3aa: CASSNDRDQPQHF
d_gene: TRBD2; j_gene: TRBJ2-7; v_gene: TRBV11-3; abundance: -; CDR3nt: TGTGCCAGCAGCTCCGGGGGGTTTAGCGGGAGGAGACCCTACGAGCAGTACTTC; CDR3aa: CASSSGGFSGRRPYEQYF
d_gene: -; j_gene: TRBJ2-3; v_gene: TRBV6-4; abundance: -; CDR3nt: TGTGCCAGCAGTGACGGGAGACTAGAGGGCACAGATACGCAGTATTTT; CDR3aa: CASSDGRLEGTDTQYF
d_gene: -; j_gene: TRBJ1-2; v_gene: TRBV6-5; abundance: -; CDR3nt: TGTGCCAGCGGGAGGAGTCGGGACTATGGCTACACCTTC; CDR3aa: CASGRSRDYGYTF
d_gene: -; j_gene: TRBJ1-1; v_gene: TRBV12-5; abundance: -; CDR3nt: TGTGCTAGTGGTGCCCCTCCCACACTGAACACTGAAGCTTTCTTT; CDR3aa: CASGAPPTLNTEAFF
d_gene: TRBD1; j_gene: TRBJ1-5; v_gene: TRBV28; abundance: -; CDR3nt: TGTGCCAGCAGTTTCAACAGGGGGCAGGGCAATCAGCCCCAGCATTTT; CDR3aa: CASSFNRGQGNQPQHF
d_gene: TRBD1; j_gene: TRBJ2-3; v_gene: TRBV10-3; abundance: -; CDR3nt: TGTGCCATCAGTGAGTCAGGAAGAAGTCAGGACAGGGGACTCGATACGCAGTATTTT; CDR3aa: CAISESGRSQDRGLDTQYF
d_gene: TRBD1; j_gene: TRBJ1-5; v_gene: TRBV5-1; abundance: -; CDR3nt: TGCGCCAGCAGCCGTGGACAGGGAAATCAGCCCCAGCATTTT; CDR3aa: CASSRGQGNQPQHF
d_gene: TRBD1; j_gene: TRBJ2-5; v_gene: TRBV13; abundance: -; CDR3nt: TGTGCCAGCAGCGTGCTCAAACAGGGGTTGAGGACCCAGTACTTC; CDR3aa: CASSVLKQGLRTQYF
d_gene: -; j_gene: TRBJ1-1; v_gene: TRBV7-9; abundance: -; CDR3nt: TGTGCCAGCAGCTTTGCCCGAGCGACCTCCCGCACTGAAGCTTTCTTT; CDR3aa: CASSFARATSRTEAFF
d_gene: -; j_gene: TRBJ2-1; v_gene: TRBV14; abundance: -; CDR3nt: TGTGCCAGCAGCCAAGTAGGGGGATTCGTGAACAATGAGCAGTTCTTC; CDR3aa: CASSQVGGFVNNEQFF
d_gene: TRBD1; j_gene: TRBJ1-1; v_gene: TRBV15; abundance: -; CDR3nt: TGTGCCACCAGGGACAGGGGGGAAATATCTGAAGCTTTCTTT; CDR3aa: CATRDRGEISEAFF
d_gene: TRBD1; j_gene: TRBJ1-5; v_gene: TRBV11-3; abundance: -; CDR3nt: TGTGCCAGCAGCGTGACAGGGGATGGCAATCAGCCCCAGCATTTT; CDR3aa: CASSVTGDGNQPQHF
d_gene: TRBD1; j_gene: TRBJ2-7; v_gene: TRBV30; abundance: -; CDR3nt: TGTGCCTCCAGCGGGACAGGGGAAGAGCAGTACTTC; CDR3aa: CASSGTGEEQYF
d_gene: TRBD1; j_gene: TRBJ1-1; v_gene: TRBV9; abundance: -; CDR3nt: TGTGCCAGCAGCGGACAGGGGGCTAAGAACACTGAAGCTTTCTTT; CDR3aa: CASSGQGAKNTEAFF
d_gene: -; j_gene: TRBJ1-5; v_gene: TRBV28; abundance: once; CDR3nt: TGTGCCAGCAGTTTGGGGGAGGTGTATCAGCCCCAGCATTTT; CDR3aa: CASSLGEVYQPQHF
d_gene: -; j_gene: TRBJ1-3; v_gene: TRBV7-9; abundance: -; CDR3nt: TGTGCCAGCAGTCTTACAGTAACCGGAAACACCATATATTTT; CDR3aa: CASSLTVTGNTIYF
d_gene: TRBD1; j_gene: TRBJ1-2; v_gene: TRBV6-1; abundance: few; CDR3nt: TGTGCCAGCAGCGGACAGGGGCGTGGGTATGGCTACACCTTC; CDR3aa: CASSGQGRGYGYTF
d_gene: TRBD1; j_gene: TRBJ2-1; v_gene: TRBV11-1; abundance: -; CDR3nt: TGTGCCAGCAGCGATCACGAGACAGGGGGGATTTACAATGAGCAGTTCTTC; CDR3aa: CASSDHETGGIYNEQFF
d_gene: -; j_gene: TRBJ1-2; v_gene: TRBV5-6; abundance: -; CDR3nt: TGTGCCAGCAGCTTGCTGGCAGGGCAAGGCTACACCTTC; CDR3aa: CASSLLAGQGYTF
d_gene: TRBD1; j_gene: TRBJ1-4; v_gene: TRBV4-3; abundance: -; CDR3nt: TGCGCCAGCAGCCAAGGCTACACAGGGGGTGGGAATGAAAAACTGTTTTTT; CDR3aa: CASSQGYTGGGNEKLFF
d_gene: TRBD1; j_gene: TRBJ2-7; v_gene: TRBV11-3; abundance: -; CDR3nt: TGTGCCAGCAGCTTGCCCGCAGGGGGCCCTTACCACGAGCAGTACTTC; CDR3aa: CASSLPAGGPYHEQYF
d_gene: -; j_gene: TRBJ2-2; v_gene: TRBV6-4; abundance: -; CDR3nt: TGTGCCAGCAGTGACGTAGGGGGGGAGAACACCGGGGAGCTGTTTTTT; CDR3aa: CASSDVGGENTGELFF
d_gene: -; j_gene: TRBJ2-3; v_gene: TRBV12-5; abundance: once; CDR3nt: TGTGCTAGTGGTTTGGCAACGACCGGGACTAGCACAGATACGCAGTATTTT; CDR3aa: CASGLATTGTSTDTQYF
d_gene: -; j_gene: TRBJ2-3; v_gene: TRBV29-1; abundance: few; CDR3nt: TGCAGCGTTGGCTTACAGTCAGATACGCAGTATTTT; CDR3aa: CSVGLQSDTQYF
d_gene: -; j_gene: TRBJ1-3; v_gene: TRBV19; abundance: once; CDR3nt: TGTGCCAGTAGTATTGTGCAGGGCTTCTCTGGAAACACCATATATTTT; CDR3aa: CASSIVQGFSGNTIYF
d_gene: TRBD2; j_gene: TRBJ2-1; v_gene: TRBV7-2; abundance: -; CDR3nt: TGTGCCAGCAGTCGACTAGCAGTATCCTACAATGAGCAGTTCTTC; CDR3aa: CASSRLAVSYNEQFF
d_gene: -; j_gene: TRBJ2-2; v_gene: TRBV15; abundance: -; CDR3nt: TGTGCCACCAGCAGAGGGGTCCAGGGTCCCGGGGAGCTGTTTTTT; CDR3aa: CATSRGVQGPGELFF
d_gene: TRBD2; j_gene: TRBJ2-7; v_gene: TRBV27; abundance: -; CDR3nt: TGTGCCAGCAGTTTAAATAGCGGGAGGGCCTACGAGCAGTACTTC; CDR3aa: CASSLNSGRAYEQYF
d_gene: -; j_gene: TRBJ1-6; v_gene: TRBV6-1; abundance: few; CDR3nt: TGTGCCAGCAAATCGGTTTTCTCCTATAATTCACCCCTCCACTTT; CDR3aa: CASKSVFSYNSPLHF
d_gene: TRBD2; j_gene: TRBJ2-4; v_gene: TRBV10-3; abundance: once; CDR3nt: TGTGCCATCAGTGAGTCGTCACCCTGGGGGGGAGAAAACATTCAGTACTTC; CDR3aa: CAISESSPWGGENIQYF
d_gene: -; j_gene: TRBJ2-7; v_gene: TRBV5-6; abundance: -; CDR3nt: TGTGCCAGCAGCTTGGGCCGCGGATCCTACGAGCAGTACTTC; CDR3aa: CASSLGRGSYEQYF
d_gene: TRBD1; j_gene: TRBJ1-5; v_gene: TRBV5-4; abundance: -; CDR3nt: TGTGCCAGCAGCTTTCAGGGGACAGGGGGCTTCCAACAGCCCCAGCATTTT; CDR3aa: CASSFQGTGGFQQPQHF
d_gene: -; j_gene: TRBJ2-3; v_gene: TRBV7-9; abundance: -; CDR3nt: TGTGCCAGCAGCTTACTTTCAGGGGCTTTGGTCACAGATACGCAGTATTTT; CDR3aa: CASSLLSGALVTDTQYF
d_gene: -; j_gene: TRBJ1-1; v_gene: TRBV7-9; abundance: -; CDR3nt: TGTTCCAGCACCCGAACGGGGTGGGAAGCTTTCTTT; CDR3aa: CSSTRTGWEAFF
d_gene: -; j_gene: TRBJ1-2; v_gene: TRBV9; abundance: -; CDR3nt: TGTGCCAGCAGCGTAGTTCGGGACTGGGAGGGCTACACCTTC; CDR3aa: CASSVVRDWEGYTF
d_gene: TRBD1; j_gene: TRBJ2-7; v_gene: TRBV7-3; abundance: -; CDR3nt: TGTGCCAGCAGCCCAGTGGGACAGTCAGAAACCTACGAGCAGTACTTC; CDR3aa: CASSPVGQSETYEQYF
d_gene: -; j_gene: TRBJ2-1; v_gene: TRBV29-1; abundance: -; CDR3nt: TGCAGCGTTGATGGGGTAGCGTTCAGATACAATGAGCAGTTCTTC; CDR3aa: CSVDGVAFRYNEQFF